The T cell receptor beta chain described here comes from a study of cytomegalovirus exposure and HLA in healthy donors. This table comes from immunoSEQ multiplex PCR, and its TCRdb copy is limited to in-frame clones, with some not included. Found here are some 90,000 clones, about 90% of them singletons; the top ten hold about 5.7%. Study-level results: Specificity of three CMV-associated chains for CMV antigens was verified in vitro. Rarity marked most TCR sequences, yet some public TCRs occurred in many donors.

The CDR3 runs to 15 residues. Germline V gene data show CDR1 as SGDLS and CDR2 as YYNGEE. V was pared by 3 bases and J by 6 bases, with 15 bases between. This clone was counted a single time. Its target is not known. The sequence was obtained from a man aged 18-30 years in good health and CMV-seropositive. The chain combines TRBV9 with TRBJ2-2; no definite D call. Material for sequencing was PBMCs. The DNA for the CDR3 is TGTGCCAGCAGCGGAATCGACGGGTTTTCCGGGGAGCTGTTTTTT. Translation: CASSGIDGFSGELFF.